The sequence of this T cell receptor (beta chain) was determined in a study of cytomegalovirus exposure and HLA in healthy donors. General study results and limits: It was 150 to 200 TCR beta chains that were listed as cytomegalovirus-associated. Whilst most TCR sequences proved rare, a subset of public TCRs occurred across many donors. Subsequent analysis revealed that first-cohort TCR clusters tended to co-occur in the 90 to 150 validation repertoires.

Repertoires were generated with immunoSEQ multiplex PCR, while TCRdb's copy carries only in-frame clones and drops some. The data contain a few hundred thousand clones, approximately 90% of them singletons. Remarks on this clone: Its target is not known.

Sequencing was performed on PBMCs. The sequence derives from a woman aged 18-29 years in good health and CMV-seronegative.

In nucleotides, the CDR3 is TGTGCCAGCAGTCCATACCCGGGGCCCCAGCATTTT. Encoded protein: CASSPYPGPQHF. The J gene is TRBJ1-5, the V gene TRBV27; D unclear. This CDR3 region has 12 residues. V lost 5 bases to trimming and J lost 9 bases, with 11 bases between them. The V gene's germline CDR1 is MNHEY and CDR2 SMNVEV (reference sequence).